This is a list of T cell receptor beta chains from one sample in a study of early T cells in non-severe SARS-CoV-2 infection. Via MiXCR, TCRdb re-called the 5' RACE reads, giving one row per CDR3 protein. The sample contains around 70,000 distinct CDR3 sequences, 15% to 19% of which appear only once. The sample consisted of whole blood. These receptors all stem from an adult who was a healthcare worker with PCR-confirmed SARS-CoV-2 infection or an uninfected control (not recorded which). Both conserved end residues are part of each CDR3. Clone size appears in some rows only: once, few, many, or a class for an expanded clone.

CDR3 protein	V gene	J gene	clone size
CSVQRERVEQFF	TRBV29-1	TRBJ2-1	-
CASSLQEGDTQYF	TRBV11-3	TRBJ2-3	few
CASSSGEWSYEQYF	TRBV6-1	TRBJ2-7	few
CASSPRTSIYGYTF	TRBV3-1	TRBJ1-2	-
CASSRRRGAEYYGYTF	TRBV7-2	TRBJ1-2	-
CASSQENSPEYF	TRBV4-2	TRBJ2-3	few
CASSTSRSGQGYTF	TRBV19	TRBJ1-2	few
CASSIRTGGYEQFF	TRBV5-6	TRBJ2-1	-
CASSLDTQLAKNIQYF	TRBV11-2	TRBJ2-4	-
CASSLVGDGEQYF	TRBV5-1	TRBJ2-7	-
CSVGVGKNIQYF	TRBV29-1	TRBJ2-4	few
CASSHVDYEQYF	TRBV7-9	TRBJ2-7	few
CASSKSGGNTEAFF	TRBV9	TRBJ1-1	-
CASGLRRRGPVYEQYF	TRBV5-5	TRBJ2-7	few
CASRRNGYTF	TRBV28	TRBJ1-2	few
CATSFGQGGTDTQYF	TRBV24-1	TRBJ2-3	-
CSAREAGGGNQPQHF	TRBV20-1	TRBJ1-5	few
CGGALQETQYF	TRBV29-1	TRBJ2-5	-
CSVRGPNEKLFF	TRBV29-1	TRBJ1-4	few
CASSIWREADNEQFF	TRBV19	TRBJ2-1	-
CASSRANSPLHF	TRBV7-2	TRBJ1-6	few
CASSRRDRGHRGELFF	TRBV4-1	TRBJ2-2	few
CASSPTPTDTQYF	TRBV19	TRBJ2-3	few
CASREDSPYEQYF	TRBV7-4	TRBJ2-7	-
CASSQGQRDYNEQFF	TRBV4-3	TRBJ2-1	few
CASSLETHYEQYF	TRBV7-9	TRBJ2-7	few
CASSLLRLTPLHF	TRBV28	TRBJ1-6	few
CSARGDPIYNSPLHF	TRBV20-1	TRBJ1-6	-
CASRQTGGPRNQPQHF	TRBV27	TRBJ1-5	few
CASSLFPASENTGELFF	TRBV4-1	TRBJ2-2	-
CASSPGTARMNTEAFF	TRBV13	TRBJ1-1	-
CASSPGRGNSPLHF	TRBV3-1	TRBJ1-6	few
CASSKGRSEQYF	TRBV2	TRBJ2-7	-
CASLPRDAENTIYF	TRBV28	TRBJ1-3	-
CASSHDRGLAGDEQYF	TRBV12-3/TRBV12-4	TRBJ2-7	-
CASSDRPPAGEQYF	TRBV2	TRBJ2-7	few
CASSLQGSSYNEQFF	TRBV11-3	TRBJ2-1	many
CASSGIQETQYF	TRBV10-1	TRBJ2-5	-
CASSMGTGNYGYTF	TRBV25-1	TRBJ1-2	few
CASSLQSRDRRQNTEAFF	TRBV12-1	TRBJ1-1	-
CSAPPGNTEAFF	TRBV20-1	TRBJ1-1	-
CASRLAGQENTEAFF	TRBV12-2	TRBJ1-1	few
CSVERERTGSTF	TRBV29-1	TRBJ1-2	few
CASSGDREETQYF	TRBV28	TRBJ2-5	-
CASSRLAGAWNEQYF	TRBV7-2	TRBJ2-7	-
CASSSFLTSNYGYTF	TRBV28	TRBJ1-2	few
CASSFGRYEKLFF	TRBV6-2/TRBV6-3	TRBJ1-4	few
CASSKSDRGYYGYTF	TRBV21-1	TRBJ1-2	-
CASKRDYLTDTQYF	TRBV5-1	TRBJ2-3	many
CSAVDREADTQYF	TRBV29-1	TRBJ2-3	-
CASSYSSGTDTQYF	TRBV6-5	TRBJ2-3	few
CASRQGFSYEQYF	TRBV6-6	TRBJ2-7	many
CASSSRPVPSTDTQYF	TRBV7-6	TRBJ2-3	few
CASSQDIGSPYEQYF	TRBV4-2	TRBJ2-7	few
CASSYWAGASNTGELFF	TRBV6-2/TRBV6-3	TRBJ2-2	-